The subject of this entry is one T cell receptor beta chain. Its antigen is unknown. V dropped 5 bases and J dropped 8; count of bases not matched to a gene: 9. The germline CDR1 and CDR2 sequences are MNHNY and SVGAGI (reference sequence). The CDR3 length is 14 residues. The data derive from a study of blood T cells in healthy people across ages. Study-level findings and limits: Relative to aged donors, long-lived donors carried more naive CD4+ cells and displayed higher diversity.

With a J-beta primer mix and a sample-barcoded 5' primer, a second PCR ran about 7 to 12 cycles. TCRdb itself ran the 5' RACE reads through MiXCR, one entry per CDR3 protein. Altogether hundreds of thousands of distinct CDR3 sequences are present, more than 45% being singletons, with the ten largest covering about 20%. The sequence was obtained from a young man in good health. V gene TRBV6-6 combines with J gene TRBJ1-2; 9 bases agree with TRBD1. Sequences were obtained from blood. The CDR3 spells CASSKQQGAGGYTF. CDR3 in DNA: TGTGCCAGCAGTAAACAACAGGGGGCAGGAGGCTACACCTTC.